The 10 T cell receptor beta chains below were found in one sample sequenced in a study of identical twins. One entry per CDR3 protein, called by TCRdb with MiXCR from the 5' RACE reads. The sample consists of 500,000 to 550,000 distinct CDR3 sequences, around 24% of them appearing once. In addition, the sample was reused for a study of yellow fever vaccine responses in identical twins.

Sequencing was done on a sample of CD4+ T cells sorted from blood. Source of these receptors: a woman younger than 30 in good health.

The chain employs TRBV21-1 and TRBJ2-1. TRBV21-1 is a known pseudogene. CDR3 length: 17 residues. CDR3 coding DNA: TGTGCCAGCAGCAAAGGCCTCGGGCAGGGCTCCTACAATGAGCAGTTCTTC. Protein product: CASSKGLGQGSYNEQFF.

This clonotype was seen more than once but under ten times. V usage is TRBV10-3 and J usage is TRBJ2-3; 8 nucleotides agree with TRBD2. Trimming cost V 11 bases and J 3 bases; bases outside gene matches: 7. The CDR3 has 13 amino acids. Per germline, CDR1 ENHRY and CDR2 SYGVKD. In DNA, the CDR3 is TGTGCCTCGACGGGACTAGAAACAGATACGCAGTATTTT. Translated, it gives CASTGLETDTQYF.

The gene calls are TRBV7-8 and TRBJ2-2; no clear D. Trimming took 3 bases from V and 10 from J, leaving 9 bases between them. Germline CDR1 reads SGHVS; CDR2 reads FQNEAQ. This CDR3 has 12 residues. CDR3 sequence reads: CASSLGWEELFF. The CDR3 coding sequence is TGTGCCAGCAGCTTGGGGTGGGAGGAGCTGTTTTTT.

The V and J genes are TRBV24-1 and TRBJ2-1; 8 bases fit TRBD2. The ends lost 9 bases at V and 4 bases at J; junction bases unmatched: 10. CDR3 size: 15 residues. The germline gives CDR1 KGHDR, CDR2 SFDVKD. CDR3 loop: CATRSLAGSYNEQFF. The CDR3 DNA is TGTGCCACCCGTTCGCTAGCGGGTTCGTACAATGAGCAGTTCTTC.

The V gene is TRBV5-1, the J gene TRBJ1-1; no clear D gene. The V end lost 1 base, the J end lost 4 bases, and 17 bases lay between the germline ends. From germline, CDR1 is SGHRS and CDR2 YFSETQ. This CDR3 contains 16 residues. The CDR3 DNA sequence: TGCGCCAGCAGCTTGTTTACAGACATCTCGGGCACTGAAGCTTTCTTT. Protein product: CASSLFTDISGTEAFF.

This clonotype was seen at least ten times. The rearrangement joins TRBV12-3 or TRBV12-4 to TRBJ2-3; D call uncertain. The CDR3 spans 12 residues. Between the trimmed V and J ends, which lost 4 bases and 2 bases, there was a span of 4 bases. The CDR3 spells CASSSATDTQYF. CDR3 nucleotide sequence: TGTGCCAGCAGTTCGGCCACAGATACGCAGTATTTT.

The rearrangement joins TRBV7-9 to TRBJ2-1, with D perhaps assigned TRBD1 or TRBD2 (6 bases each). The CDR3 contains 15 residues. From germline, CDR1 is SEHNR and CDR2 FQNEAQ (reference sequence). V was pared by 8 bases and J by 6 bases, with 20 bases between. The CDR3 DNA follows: TGTGCCAGCCAAACCCCGGTGGGGGGCACCAATGAGCAGTTCTTC. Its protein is CASQTPVGGTNEQFF.

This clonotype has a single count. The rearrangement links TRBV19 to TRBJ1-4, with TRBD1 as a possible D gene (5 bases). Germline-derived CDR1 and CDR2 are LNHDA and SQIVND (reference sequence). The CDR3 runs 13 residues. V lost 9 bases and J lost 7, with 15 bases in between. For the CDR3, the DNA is TGTGCCAGCCGGACATACGAATCTGAAAAACTGTTTTTT. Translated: CASRTYESEKLFF.

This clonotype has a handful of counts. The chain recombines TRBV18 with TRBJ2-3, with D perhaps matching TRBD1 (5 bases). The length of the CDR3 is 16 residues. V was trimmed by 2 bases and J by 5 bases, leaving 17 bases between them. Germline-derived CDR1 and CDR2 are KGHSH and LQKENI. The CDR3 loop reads CASSPGAGHLRDTQYF. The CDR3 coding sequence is TGTGCCAGCTCACCAGGGGCAGGGCATCTCAGAGATACGCAGTATTTT.

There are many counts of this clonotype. The DNA of the CDR3 is TGTGCCAGCAGACAAGGGGAAGTATCCAATGAGCAGTTCTTC. Encoded protein: CASRQGEVSNEQFF. J is TRBJ2-1 and V is TRBV7-9; the D gene is possibly TRBD1 (5 bases). This CDR3 is built from 14 residues. The V gene's germline CDR1 is SEHNR and CDR2 FQNEAQ (reference sequence). Trimming cost V 6 bases and J 6 bases, with 15 bases left between them.